The 27 T cell receptor beta chains presented below share a single source sample, sequenced in a study of shared clonotypes between healthy human individuals (dated by TCRdb to 2018 to 2021). The library was made by the immunoSEQ multiplex PCR assay. Held by TCRdb, this immuneACCESS table contains in-frame sequences only and omits some clones. Under half of the omission traces to an unresolved V gene where checked; the cause of the rest is unknown. Across this sample there are approximately 110,000 clones, with around 64% seen only once. The top ten clonotypes cover about 24% of the sample. Sequencing input: memory CD8+ T cells sorted from blood. Sample cell subset or site, as interpreted from the label and publication: CD45RO+ cells pooled with CCR7-negative TemRA cells. Every receptor here comes from a woman aged 25 to 39 in good health.

V usage is TRBV10-3 and J usage is TRBJ2-7; weak D call: TRBD2 (5 bases). Per germline, CDR1 ENHRY and CDR2 SYGVKD. The CDR3 runs 11 residues. The ends were cut back, 5 bases at V and 5 bases at J, with 7 bases in the middle. The CDR3 DNA reads TGTGCCATCAGTAGCGGCAACGAGCAGTACTTC. Residues: CAISSGNEQYF.

This chain connects TRBV27 to TRBJ1-5; tentative D call: TRBD1 (5 bases). Germline V gives CDR1 MNHEY, CDR2 SMNVEV (reference sequence). This CDR3 is 15 amino acids long. V lost 1 base and J 3 bases, leaving 10 bases between the germline ends. The CDR3 DNA sequence: TGTGCCAGCAGTTTATGGGGGTACGACAATCAGCCCCAGCATTTT. Its protein is CASSLWGYDNQPQHF.

J is TRBJ2-7 and V is TRBV27; the D gene could be TRBD1 or TRBD2 (6 bases each). Germline V gene lookup returns CDR1 MNHEY and CDR2 SMNVEV (reference sequence). This CDR3 is built from 15 residues. Trimming took off 6 bases at V and 4 bases at J, with 19 bases between the two ends. The CDR3 bases are TGTGCCAGCAGGTTACGGGGGACACGACCGTACGAGCAGTACTTC. Translation gives CASRLRGTRPYEQYF.

The V call is TRBV12-5, the J call TRBJ2-5; D possibly corresponds to TRBD1 (5 bases). CDR1 LGHNT and CDR2 FRNRAP come from the germline V gene. This CDR3 comprises 14 residues. Trimming took off 3 bases at V and 3 bases at J, with 11 bases between the two ends. The CDR3 nucleotides read TGTGCTAGTGGTTTAGTCCCACAGGAAGAGACCCAGTACTTC. Translating it yields CASGLVPQEETQYF. Looking up the rest from reference TRBV12-5 and TRBJ2-5 gives the full variable domain: DARVTQTPRHKVTEMGQEVTMRCQPILGHNTVFWYRQTMMQGLELLAYFRNRAPLDDSGMPKDRFSAEMPDATLATLKIQPSEPRDSAVYFCASGLVPQEETQYFGPGTRLLVL.

This clone turned up a few times. The chain is built from TRBV27 and TRBJ2-7, with TRBD1 matching 8 bases. The CDR3 loop spans 15 amino acids. Germline V gene lookup returns CDR1 MNHEY and CDR2 SMNVEV (reference sequence). The trim removed 5 bases at V and 4 bases at J, leaving 10 bases unmatched. The CDR3 region has the DNA TGTGCCAGCAGTGAAGACAGGGGTTCCCTGTACGAGCAGTACTTC. Translated, it gives CASSEDRGSLYEQYF.

The rearrangement links TRBV19 to TRBJ2-5; D assignment may be TRBD1 or TRBD2 (5 bases each). V was clipped by 5 bases and J by 4 bases, with 14 bases between them. Germline V lookup: CDR1 LNHDA, CDR2 SQIVND (reference sequence). The CDR3 covers 14 residues. The CDR3 sequence is CASSVLGAGETQYF. In DNA form, the CDR3 reads TGTGCCAGTAGTGTGCTAGGGGCGGGAGAGACCCAGTACTTC.

The chain joins TRBV19 to TRBJ2-7; 10 bases match TRBD1. The V and J ends lost 11 bases and 0 bases, in that order; junction bases with no gene match: 7. CDR1 is LNHDA and CDR2 is SQIVND in the germline V gene (reference sequence). The CDR3 is 14 amino acids. The chain's CDR3 is CARPGTGASYEQYF. The DNA of the CDR3 is TGTGCCCGCCCCGGGACAGGGGCCTCCTACGAGCAGTACTTC.

The sample holds one count of this clone. The rearrangement links TRBV5-1 to TRBJ2-7; 9 bases fit TRBD2. J was trimmed by 5 bases and V by 0 bases; bases with no gene match: 27. The CDR3 covers 22 residues. Germline CDR1 reads SGHRS; CDR2 reads YFSETQ. CDR3 protein: CASSLAVASGTLLRALPHEQYF. The CDR3 nucleotides read TGCGCCAGCAGCTTGGCCGTGGCTAGCGGGACCCTCCTACGAGCTCTGCCCCACGAGCAGTACTTC.

The V and J genes are TRBV2 and TRBJ1-1; D is unresolved. The germline gives CDR1 SNHLY, CDR2 FYNNEI. This CDR3 is built from 17 residues. V lost 2 bases to trimming and J lost 1 base, with 17 bases between them. CDR3 in DNA: TGTGCCAGCAGTGAACTCCCGGGCCCCCTGAGGAACACTGAAGCTTTCTTT. Its protein product is CASSELPGPLRNTEAFF. The full variable domain, completed using reference TRBV2 and TRBJ1-1, is EPEVTQTPSHQVTQMGQEVILRCVPISNHLYFYWYRQILGQKVEFLVSFYNNEISEKSEIFDDQFSVERPDGSNFTLKIRSTKLEDSAMYFCASSELPGPLRNTEAFFGQGTRLTVV.

CDR3 sequence reads: CASSLGAFYEQYF. The CDR3, as DNA: TGTGCCAGCAGTTTGGGGGCGTTCTACGAGCAGTACTTC. The chain joins TRBV28 to TRBJ2-7; possible D gene TRBD1, 6 bases. Per the germline V gene, CDR1 is MDHEN and CDR2 is SYDVKM. The germline V and J ends were trimmed by 3 bases and 3 bases, with 9 bases remaining between them. CDR3 size: 13 residues.

On this clone itself: A read error likely explains this, since a far larger clone differs by one base. This chain links TRBV28 with TRBJ2-5, with D unresolved. The V end was cut by 5 bases, the J end by 4 bases, with 14 bases between. This CDR3 is 14 amino acids long. In germline, CDR1 is MDHEN, CDR2 SYDVKM. The CDR3 nucleotides read TGTGCCAGCAGTGAACGCACAGCACGAGAGACCCAGTACTTC. It specifies CASSERTARETQYF.

A single count supports this clone. The V call is TRBV5-1, the J call TRBJ2-1, with 8 bases fitting TRBD2. Germline assignment: CDR1 SGHRS and CDR2 YFSETQ. The CDR3 consists of 14 residues. V was pared by 6 bases and J by 10 bases, with 12 bases of the junction left unmatched. The CDR3: CASTQTGSSGEQFF. The DNA for the CDR3 is TGCGCCAGCACACAGACCGGGTCTAGCGGGGAGCAGTTCTTC.

The rearrangement joins TRBV28 to TRBJ1-1, with 9 bases aligning to TRBD1. The CDR3 contains 14 residues. Trimming at V came to 6 bases and at J to 6 bases, leaving 8 bases not matched to a gene. The germline V gene has CDR1 MDHEN and CDR2 SYDVKM. The CDR3 loop reads CASRAQGAWAEAFF. In nucleotides, the CDR3 is TGTGCCAGCAGGGCACAGGGGGCTTGGGCTGAAGCTTTCTTT.

This clone has a single count. At one end, the junction sequence differs from germline, possibly due to a read error. CDR3 DNA sequence: TGTGCCAGCAGCCGAACCGTCACGGGTAGCGATCAGCCCCAGCATTTT. It yields the protein CASSRTVTGSDQPQHF. The chain has TRBV7-8 and TRBJ1-5; D is unclear. Germline CDR1 and CDR2: SGHVS and FQNEAQ. CDR3 size: 16 residues.

This clone showed up many times. The chain recombines TRBV4-2 with TRBJ2-7, with TRBD1 as a possible D gene (6 bases). Germline CDR1 is LGHNA and CDR2 is YNFKEQ. The V gene lost 3 bases and the J gene lost 7 bases, with 19 bases spanning the gap. CDR3 size: 15 residues. The CDR3 bases are TGTGCCAGCAGCCAGGAACAGGGTGGAAGTGCGGAGCAGTACTTC. It specifies CASSQEQGGSAEQYF.

The chain carries TRBV28 and TRBJ2-7; D possibly corresponds to TRBD2 (6 bases). The germline CDR1 and CDR2 sequences are MDHEN and SYDVKM. The CDR3 spans 13 residues. Trimming took 5 bases from V and 2 from J, leaving 10 bases between them. CDR3 bases: TGTGCCAGCAGTCGGGAGAGCGCCTACGAGCAGTACTTC. Protein: CASSRESAYEQYF. The entire variable domain, with the rest obtained from reference TRBV28 and TRBJ2-7, is as follows: DVKVTQSSRYLVKRTGEKVFLECVQDMDHENMFWYRQDPGLGLRLIYFSYDVKMKEKGDIPEGYSVSREKKERFSLILESASTNQTSMYLCASSRESAYEQYFGPGTRLTVT.

This chain joins TRBV7-9 and TRBJ1-2, with a possible D match to TRBD1 (5 bases). The CDR3 sequence is 14 residues long. V lost 5 bases to trimming and J lost 1 base, with 11 bases between them. The germline V gene has CDR1 SEHNR and CDR2 FQNEAQ (reference sequence). CDR3 amino acids: CASSQGGGNYGYTF. Written as DNA, the CDR3 is TGTGCCAGCAGCCAAGGCGGGGGTAACTATGGCTACACCTTC.

The chain couples TRBV29-1 to TRBJ2-1, with 7 bases fitting TRBD1. The CDR3 has 13 residues. Germline V gene sequence: CDR1 SQVTM, CDR2 ANQGSEA. With 7 bases clipped from V and 2 bases from J, the junction kept 5 bases outside the gene matches. The CDR3 spells CSADRDAYNEQFF. The CDR3 nucleotides read TGCAGCGCTGACAGGGATGCCTACAATGAGCAGTTCTTC.

This chain uses TRBV28 with TRBJ1-4; D unresolved. The V end was cut by 10 bases, the J end by 0 bases, with 12 bases between. This CDR3 is 14 amino acids long. The V gene's germline CDR1 is MDHEN and CDR2 SYDVKM. The CDR3 loop reads CATRERATNEKLFF. The CDR3 DNA reads TGTGCCACAAGGGAGAGGGCAACTAATGAAAAACTGTTTTTT.

This clone was counted ten times or more. For the CDR3, the DNA is TGTGCCAGCAGTCCCGGGAACGCAGAGGGCTACACCTTC. It translates to CASSPGNAEGYTF. The J gene is TRBJ1-2, the V gene TRBV6-4; no clear D. Germline assignment: CDR1 MRHNA and CDR2 SNTAGT. This CDR3 has 13 residues. Trimming shortened V by 5 bases and J by 8 bases, and 15 bases separated the two germline ends.

This clone turned up a few times. The rearrangement links TRBV5-1 to TRBJ2-7; no firm D call. The CDR3 has 13 amino acids. V dropped 3 bases and J dropped 3 bases, with 10 bases sitting between them. Germline CDR1 is SGHRS and CDR2 is YFSETQ. The CDR3 DNA reads as TGCGCCAGCAGCTCAAGGAAGGTCTACGAGCAGTACTTC. It codes for CASSSRKVYEQYF.

The V call is TRBV4-2, the J call TRBJ2-7, with D tentatively TRBD2 (7 bases). CDR3 length equals 14 residues. V was cut by 1 base and J by 6 bases, with 13 bases left in between. CDR1 is LGHNA and CDR2 is YNFKEQ in the germline V gene. CDR3 in DNA: TGTGCCAGCAGCCAAGGGACAGCGGGACGCGAGCAGTACTTC. It translates to CASSQGTAGREQYF.

This chain joins TRBV18 and TRBJ1-1, with D maybe TRBD1 (5 bases). The V and J ends lost 10 bases and 4 bases respectively, with 13 bases between them. Germline V gene lookup returns CDR1 KGHSH and CDR2 LQKENI. This CDR3 has 12 residues. The CDR3 protein is CATMTGGTEAFF. In nucleotides, the CDR3 is TGTGCCACCATGACGGGGGGCACTGAAGCTTTCTTT.

The CDR3 region is CASSLGASGRSEQFF. CDR3 sequence (DNA): TGTGCCAGCAGCTTAGGTGCTAGCGGGAGGTCTGAGCAGTTCTTC. This chain uses TRBV11-2 with TRBJ2-1, with 11 bases aligning to TRBD2. Germline CDR1 reads SGHAT; CDR2 reads FQNNGV. The junction had 5 bases not matched to a gene; V was cut back by 1 base and J by 9 bases. The CDR3 extends over 15 amino acids.

The chain employs TRBV28 and TRBJ2-2; the D is unclear. This CDR3 has 15 residues. V lost 3 bases to trimming and J lost 4 bases, with 12 bases between them. Germline values: CDR1 MDHEN, CDR2 SYDVKM. The CDR3 DNA follows: TGTGCCAGCAGTTTGCAGGACGTTACCACCGGGGAGCTGTTTTTT. Translating it yields CASSLQDVTTGELFF.

The CDR3 spells CASSTPRGAGEDEQFF. In DNA form, the CDR3 reads TGTGCCAGCAGCACACCCCGAGGGGCGGGAGAAGATGAGCAGTTCTTC. The chain carries TRBV9 and TRBJ2-1; 7 nucleotides match TRBD2. The CDR3 contains 16 residues. Germline V gives CDR1 SGDLS, CDR2 YYNGEE. After removal of 4 bases from V and 8 bases from J, the junction contained 15 bases not matched to a gene. The variable domain in full, with the rest retrieved from reference TRBV9 and TRBJ2-1, is DSGVTQTPKHLITATGQRVTLRCSPRSGDLSVYWYQQSLDQGLQFLIQYYNGEERAKGNILERFSAQQFPDLHSELNLSSLELGDSALYFCASSTPRGAGEDEQFFGPGTRLTVL.

This chain connects TRBV7-7 to TRBJ2-1, with TRBD1 matching 9 bases. CDR1 and CDR2 from the germline V gene are SSHAT and FNYEAQ (reference sequence). The J segment lost 2 bases and the V segment lost 4 bases, leaving 6 bases of the junction unmatched. The CDR3 spans 16 residues. The CDR3 nucleotides are TGTGCCAGCAGCTCTTACTGGACAGGGGCCTACAATGAGCAGTTCTTC. Its translation is CASSSYWTGAYNEQFF.